This T cell receptor beta chain comes out of a study of cytomegalovirus exposure and HLA in healthy donors. Germline V gene data show CDR1 as SGDLS and CDR2 as YYNGEE. The CDR3 is 16 residues long. Losses at the gene ends were 4 bases for V and 5 bases for J; bases not matched to a gene: 5. The PCR made use of 60 Vbeta and 13 Jbeta primers. The table came from immunoSEQ multiplex PCR; TCRdb's copy has only in-frame clones and leaves some out. The sample contains approximately 180,000 clones, about 75% of which appear only once. This receptor was taken from a man aged 40-55 years in good health and CMV-seropositive. Source material: PBMCs. The rearrangement uses TRBV9 and TRBJ2-2, with 13 nucleotides matching TRBD2. The CDR3 is CASSPRTSGSTGELFF. The CDR3 DNA follows: TGTGCCAGCAGCCCCCGGACTAGCGGGAGTACCGGGGAGCTGTTTTTT.